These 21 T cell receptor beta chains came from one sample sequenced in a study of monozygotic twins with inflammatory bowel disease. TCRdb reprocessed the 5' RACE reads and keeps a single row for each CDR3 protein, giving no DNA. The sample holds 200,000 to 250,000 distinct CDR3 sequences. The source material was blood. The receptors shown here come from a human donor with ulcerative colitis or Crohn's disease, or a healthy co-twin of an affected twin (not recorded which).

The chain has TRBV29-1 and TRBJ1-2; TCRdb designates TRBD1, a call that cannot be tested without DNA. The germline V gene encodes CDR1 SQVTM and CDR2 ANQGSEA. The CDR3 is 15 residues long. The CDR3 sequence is CSVGPPGQINYGYTF.

CDR3 in amino acids: CASSLPRGAQETQYF. The V call is TRBV5-1, the J call TRBJ2-5; there is no DNA to check the TCRdb D call of TRBD2. The CDR3 is 15 residues long. Germline V gene sequence: CDR1 SGHRS, CDR2 YFSETQ. The full variable domain, with the rest looked up from reference TRBV5-1 and TRBJ2-5, is KAGVTQTPRYLIKTRGQQVTLSCSPISGHRSVSWYQQTPGQGLQFLFEYFSETQRNKGNFPGRFSGRQFSNSRSEMNVSTLELGDSALYLCASSLPRGAQETQYFGPGTRLLVL.

CDR3 residues: CASSPMDRGSNQPQHF. The chain has TRBV19 and TRBJ1-5; TCRdb returns TRBD1, unconfirmable since there is no DNA. Germline V gene lookup returns CDR1 LNHDA and CDR2 SQIVND (reference sequence). CDR3 size: 16 residues.

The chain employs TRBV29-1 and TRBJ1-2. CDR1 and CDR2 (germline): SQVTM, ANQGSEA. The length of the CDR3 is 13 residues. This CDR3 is CSVEDLFPRGYTF.

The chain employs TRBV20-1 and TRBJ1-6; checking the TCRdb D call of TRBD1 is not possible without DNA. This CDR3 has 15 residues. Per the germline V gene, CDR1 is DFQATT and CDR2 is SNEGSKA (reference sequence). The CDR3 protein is CSARPGQSYNSPLHF.

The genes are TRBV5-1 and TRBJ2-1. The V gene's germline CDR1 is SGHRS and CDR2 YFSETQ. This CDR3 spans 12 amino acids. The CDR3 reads CASSLEGHEQFF.

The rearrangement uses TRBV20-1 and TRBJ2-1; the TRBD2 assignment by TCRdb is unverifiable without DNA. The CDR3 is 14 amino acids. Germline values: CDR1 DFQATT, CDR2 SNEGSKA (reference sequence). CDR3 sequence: CSARGLAGGYEQFF.

CDR3 residues: CASSSTGGTNEKLFF. The genes are TRBV5-1 and TRBJ1-4; the TCRdb call, TRBD1, lacks DNA for checking. The CDR3 loop spans 15 amino acids. Germline CDR1 SGHRS, CDR2 YFSETQ.

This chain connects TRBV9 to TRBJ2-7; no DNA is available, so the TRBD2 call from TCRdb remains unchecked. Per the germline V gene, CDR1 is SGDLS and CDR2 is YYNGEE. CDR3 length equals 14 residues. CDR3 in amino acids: CASSVRAETYEQYF.

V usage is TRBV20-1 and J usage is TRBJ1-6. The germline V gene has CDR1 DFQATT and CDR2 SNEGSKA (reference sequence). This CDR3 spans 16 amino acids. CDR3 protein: CSAKGLLSSYNSPLHF.

This CDR3 reads CASSEGGTDTDTQYF. J is TRBJ2-3 and V is TRBV25-1; TCRdb's assignment of TRBD1 cannot be checked, as there is no DNA. Germline V gives CDR1 MGHDK, CDR2 SYGVNS. The CDR3 is 15 residues long.

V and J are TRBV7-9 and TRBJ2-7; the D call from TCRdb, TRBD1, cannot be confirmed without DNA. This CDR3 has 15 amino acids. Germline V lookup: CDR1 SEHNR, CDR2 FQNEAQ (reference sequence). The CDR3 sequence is CASSLEGTGFYEQYF.

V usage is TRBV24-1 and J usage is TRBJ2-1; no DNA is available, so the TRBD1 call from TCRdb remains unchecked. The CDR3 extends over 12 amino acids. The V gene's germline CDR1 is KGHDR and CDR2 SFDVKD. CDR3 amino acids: CATARGDNEQFF.

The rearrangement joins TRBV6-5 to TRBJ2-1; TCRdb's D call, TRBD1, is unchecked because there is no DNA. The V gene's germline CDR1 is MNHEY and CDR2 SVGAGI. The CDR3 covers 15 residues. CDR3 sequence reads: CASSWGQGRTDEQFF.

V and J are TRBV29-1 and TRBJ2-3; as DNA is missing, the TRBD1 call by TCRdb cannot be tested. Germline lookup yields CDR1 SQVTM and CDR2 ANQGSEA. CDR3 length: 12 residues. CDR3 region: CSVDVIRGYKYF.

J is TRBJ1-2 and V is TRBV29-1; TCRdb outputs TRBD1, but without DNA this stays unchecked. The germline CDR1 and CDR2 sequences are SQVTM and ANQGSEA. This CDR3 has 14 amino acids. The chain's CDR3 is CSVELVGRRYGYTF.

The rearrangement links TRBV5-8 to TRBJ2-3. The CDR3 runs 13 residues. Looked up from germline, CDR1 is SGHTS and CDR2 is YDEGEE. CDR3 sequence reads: CASSTQVGDTQYF. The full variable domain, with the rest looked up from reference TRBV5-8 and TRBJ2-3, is EAGVTQSPTHLIKTRGQQATLRCSPISGHTSVYWYQQALGLGLQFLLWYDEGEERNRGNFPPRFSGRQFPNYSSELNVNALELEDSALYLCASSTQVGDTQYFGPGTRLTVL.

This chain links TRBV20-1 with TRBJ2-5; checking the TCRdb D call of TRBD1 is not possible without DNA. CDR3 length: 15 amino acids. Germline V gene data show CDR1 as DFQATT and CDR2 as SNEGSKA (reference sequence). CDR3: CSASPYRGRAETQYF.

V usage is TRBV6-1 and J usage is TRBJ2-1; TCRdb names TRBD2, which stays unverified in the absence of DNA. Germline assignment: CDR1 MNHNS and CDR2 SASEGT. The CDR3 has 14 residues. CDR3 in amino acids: CASLRAGGPYEQFF.

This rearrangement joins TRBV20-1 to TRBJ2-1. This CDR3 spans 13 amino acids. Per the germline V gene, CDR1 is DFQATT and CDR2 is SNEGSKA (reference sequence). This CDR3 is CSARDLSDNEQFF.

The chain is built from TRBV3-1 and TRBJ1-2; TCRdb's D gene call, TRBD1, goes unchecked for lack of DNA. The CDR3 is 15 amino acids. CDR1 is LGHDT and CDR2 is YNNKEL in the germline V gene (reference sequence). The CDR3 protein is CASSQLGGSNYGYTF.